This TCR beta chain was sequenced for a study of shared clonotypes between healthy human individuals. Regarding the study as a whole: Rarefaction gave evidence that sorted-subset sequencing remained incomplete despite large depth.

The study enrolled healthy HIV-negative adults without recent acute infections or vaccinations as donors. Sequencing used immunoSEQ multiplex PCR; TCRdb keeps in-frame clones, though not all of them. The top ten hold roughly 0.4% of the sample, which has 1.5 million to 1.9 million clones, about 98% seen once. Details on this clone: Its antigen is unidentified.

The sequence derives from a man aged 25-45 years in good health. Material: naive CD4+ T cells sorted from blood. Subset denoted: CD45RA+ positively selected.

CDR3: CASRGPGVYGYTF. The CDR3 nucleotides are TGTGCCAGTCGAGGCCCAGGGGTCTATGGCTACACCTTC. The J gene is TRBJ1-2, the V gene TRBV19; TRBD1 might be the D (6 bases). The CDR3 extends over 13 amino acids. V was pared by 8 bases and J by 4 bases, with 14 bases between. Germline CDR1 LNHDA, CDR2 SQIVND (reference sequence).